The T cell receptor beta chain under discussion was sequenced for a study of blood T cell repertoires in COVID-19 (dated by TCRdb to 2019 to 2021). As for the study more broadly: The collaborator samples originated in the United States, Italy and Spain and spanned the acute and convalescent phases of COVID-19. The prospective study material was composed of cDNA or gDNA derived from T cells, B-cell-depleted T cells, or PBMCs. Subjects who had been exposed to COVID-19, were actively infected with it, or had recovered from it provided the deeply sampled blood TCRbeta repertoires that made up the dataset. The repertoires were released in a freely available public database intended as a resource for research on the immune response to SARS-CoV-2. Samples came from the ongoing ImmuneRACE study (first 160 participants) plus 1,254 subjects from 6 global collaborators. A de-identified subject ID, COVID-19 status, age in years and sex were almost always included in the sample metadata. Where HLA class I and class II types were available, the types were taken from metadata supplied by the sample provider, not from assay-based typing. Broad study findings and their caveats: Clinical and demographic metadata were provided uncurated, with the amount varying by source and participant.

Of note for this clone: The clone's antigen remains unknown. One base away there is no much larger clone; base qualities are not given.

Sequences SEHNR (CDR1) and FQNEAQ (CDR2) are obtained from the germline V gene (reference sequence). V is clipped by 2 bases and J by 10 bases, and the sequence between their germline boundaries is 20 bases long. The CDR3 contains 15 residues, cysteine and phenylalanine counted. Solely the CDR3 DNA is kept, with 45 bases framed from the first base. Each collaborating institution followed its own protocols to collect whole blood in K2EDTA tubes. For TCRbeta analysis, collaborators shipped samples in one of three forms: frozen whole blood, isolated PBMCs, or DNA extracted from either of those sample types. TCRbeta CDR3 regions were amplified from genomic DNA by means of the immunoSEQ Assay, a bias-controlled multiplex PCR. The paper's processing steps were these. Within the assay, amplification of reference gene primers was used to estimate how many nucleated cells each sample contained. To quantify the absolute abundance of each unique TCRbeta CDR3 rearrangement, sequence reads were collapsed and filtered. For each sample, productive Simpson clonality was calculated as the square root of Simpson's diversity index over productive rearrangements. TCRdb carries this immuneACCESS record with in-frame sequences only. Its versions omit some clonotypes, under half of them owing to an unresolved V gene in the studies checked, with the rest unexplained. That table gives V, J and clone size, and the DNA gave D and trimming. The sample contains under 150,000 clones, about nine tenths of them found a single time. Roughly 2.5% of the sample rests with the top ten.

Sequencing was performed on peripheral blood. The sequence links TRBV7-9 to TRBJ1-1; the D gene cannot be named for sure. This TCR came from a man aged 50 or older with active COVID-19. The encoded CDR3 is CASSLLSSTNQRAFF. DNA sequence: TGTGCCAGCAGCTTATTGAGTAGCACTAACCAGCGAGCTTTCTTT.